The 20 T cell receptor beta chains given below trace back to one sample, sequenced in a study. TCRdb independently ran MiXCR on the 5' RACE reads; one entry per CDR3 protein. The sample holds tens of thousands of distinct CDR3 sequences; 25% to 30% are singletons and the top ten take approximately 3%. The sample comprised tumor-infiltrating memory CD4+ T cells sorted from the breast tumor. Subset given: memory CD4+ T cells, CD4+CD45RO+CD25-. These receptors were obtained from a female donor with breast cancer.

This clonotype appeared a few times. The rearrangement uses TRBV6-5 and TRBJ2-7; 7 nucleotides match TRBD1. Germline V lookup: CDR1 MNHEY, CDR2 SVGAGI. The CDR3 loop spans 12 amino acids. The ends lost 10 bases at V and 1 base at J; junction bases unmatched: 4. The DNA of the CDR3 is TGTGCCACCAGGGACAGATCCTACGAGCAGTACTTC. Amino acid sequence: CATRDRSYEQYF.

This clonotype was counted only a few times. The genes are TRBV4-1 and TRBJ2-5; no reliable D call. The V end was cut by 1 base, the J end by 2 bases, with 8 bases between. In germline, CDR1 is MGHRA, CDR2 YSYEKL. The CDR3 consists of 14 residues. CDR3 amino acids: CASSQGGRQETQYF. CDR3 nucleotide sequence: TGCGCCAGCAGCCAAGGAGGAAGACAAGAGACCCAGTACTTC.

This clonotype was observed many times. V and J are TRBV12-3 or TRBV12-4 and TRBJ1-2; 7 positions agree with TRBD1. The CDR3 is made up of 13 amino acids. V lost 6 bases and J lost 2; bases outside the gene matches: 3. CDR3 nucleotides: TGTGCCAGCAGGAAAGGGGGCAACTATGGCTACACCTTC. The encoded protein is CASRKGGNYGYTF.

The chain joins TRBV6-1 to TRBJ1-2; 9 bases line up with TRBD1. CDR3 size: 15 residues. Germline V lookup: CDR1 MNHNS, CDR2 SASEGT. V was clipped by 6 bases and J by 5 bases; unmatched bases: 10. CDR3 sequence: CASREQGAVHYGYTF. Written as DNA, the CDR3 is TGTGCCAGCAGGGAACAGGGGGCTGTTCATTATGGCTACACCTTC.

The rearrangement links TRBV5-1 to TRBJ1-2; possibly TRBD1 for D (5 bases). CDR1 SGHRS and CDR2 YFSETQ come from the germline V gene. Trimming removed 4 bases at V and 4 bases at J, with 14 bases between. This CDR3 contains 14 residues. The CDR3 here is CASSPPGTIYGYTF. As DNA, the CDR3 is TGCGCCAGCAGCCCCCCGGGGACGATCTATGGCTACACCTTC. Full variable domain (remainder filled in from reference TRBV5-1 and TRBJ1-2): KAGVTQTPRYLIKTRGQQVTLSCSPISGHRSVSWYQQTPGQGLQFLFEYFSETQRNKGNFPGRFSGRQFSNSRSEMNVSTLELGDSALYLCASSPPGTIYGYTFGSGTRLTVV.

This chain joins TRBV6-5 and TRBJ2-5; 14 nucleotides match TRBD2. The CDR3 extends over 17 amino acids. Germline V lookup: CDR1 MNHEY, CDR2 SVGAGI. With 0 bases clipped from V and 5 bases from J, the junction kept 5 bases outside the gene matches. The CDR3 is CASSYSTSGGAWETQYF. CDR3 bases: TGTGCCAGCAGTTACTCGACTAGCGGGGGGGCATGGGAGACCCAGTACTTC.

Many counts were recorded for this clonotype. The chain combines TRBV9 with TRBJ1-2, with D tentatively TRBD1 (6 bases). CDR3 size: 14 residues. In germline, CDR1 is SGDLS, CDR2 YYNGEE. Deletions cut 3 bases from V and 7 bases from J, with 16 bases between. Here the CDR3 reads CASSADRTEAGYTF. The CDR3 DNA sequence: TGTGCCAGCAGCGCCGACAGGACTGAAGCTGGCTACACCTTC.

This clonotype was recorded only once. This chain joins TRBV7-8 and TRBJ1-6; the D is unclear. The germline gives CDR1 SGHVS, CDR2 FQNEAQ. This CDR3 is built from 16 residues. The ends were cut back, 2 bases at V and 5 bases at J, with 13 bases in the middle. The CDR3 DNA follows: TGTGCCAGCAGCTTAAGGCGAGTGGGAAATAATTCACCCCTCCACTTT. Protein product: CASSLRRVGNNSPLHF.

A note on this clonotype: One junction end does not reproduce the germline sequence, and a read error may be involved. The gene calls are TRBV6-5 and TRBJ2-3, with 8 bases fitting TRBD2. From germline, CDR1 is MNHEY and CDR2 SVGAGI. The CDR3 consists of 16 residues. The CDR3 loop reads CACSYSGGRSTDTQYF. In nucleotides, the CDR3 is TGTGCCTGCAGTTACTCTGGCGGGAGGAGCACAGATACGCAGTATTTT.

This chain joins TRBV7-9 and TRBJ1-5, with D maybe TRBD1 (5 bases). V was trimmed by 5 bases and J by 5 bases, leaving 13 bases between them. This CDR3 is built from 14 residues. Germline lookup yields CDR1 SEHNR and CDR2 FQNEAQ (reference sequence). CDR3 protein: CASSLGEWDQPQHF. CDR3 bases: TGTGCCAGCAGCCTAGGGGAATGGGATCAGCCCCAGCATTTT.

This clonotype was detected only once. This chain joins TRBV4-2 and TRBJ2-1, with D possibly called TRBD1 or TRBD2 (5 bases each). CDR1 is LGHNA and CDR2 is YNFKEQ in the germline V gene. Deletions cut 3 bases from V and 8 bases from J, with 14 bases between. There are 14 residues in the CDR3. Written as DNA, the CDR3 is TGTGCCAGCAGCCAGGGGGACGTAGACCATGAGCAGTTCTTC. Residues: CASSQGDVDHEQFF.

This clonotype was detected once. This sequence joins TRBV7-3 and TRBJ1-1, with 10 nucleotides matching TRBD1. Unmatched junction bases numbered 11, after V lost 5 bases and J lost 5 bases. This CDR3 region has 16 residues. Germline-derived CDR1 and CDR2 are SGHTA and FQGTGA. Here the CDR3 reads CASSAGTGVPQTEAFF. CDR3 coding DNA: TGTGCCAGCAGCGCCGGGACAGGGGTTCCTCAAACTGAAGCTTTCTTT.

The CDR3 is CASGLYQVGTGELFF. The CDR3 DNA reads TGTGCTAGTGGTCTTTACCAGGTCGGAACTGGGGAGCTGTTTTTT. The rearrangement links TRBV12-5 to TRBJ2-2; D not resolved. This CDR3 comprises 15 residues. Trimming removed 5 bases from V and 8 bases from J, with 18 bases in between. Germline V gene data show CDR1 as LGHNT and CDR2 as FRNRAP.

This clonotype came up a few times. The gene calls are TRBV20-1 and TRBJ1-1; D ambiguous. The germline CDR1 and CDR2 sequences are DFQATT and SNEGSKA (reference sequence). The germline V and J ends were trimmed by 3 bases and 5 bases, with 16 bases remaining between them. The CDR3 extends over 14 amino acids. The CDR3 region has the DNA TGCAGTGCTAGGGTACGTAGTGGAAAGACTGAAGCTTTCTTT. Residues: CSARVRSGKTEAFF.

J is TRBJ1-3 and V is TRBV4-1; D unresolved. Per germline, CDR1 MGHRA and CDR2 YSYEKL. V lost 1 base and J 0 bases, leaving 16 bases between the germline ends. The CDR3 is 18 residues long. The CDR3 DNA reads as TGCGCCAGCAGCCAAGGTAGCTCGCGAGGGAGCTCTGGAAACACCATATATTTT. Translated, it gives CASSQGSSRGSSGNTIYF.

With respect to this clonotype: Being one base from a much bigger clone, this may be a read error. Here the CDR3 omits its conserved ending phenylalanine or tryptophan, so a read error is the likely source. This chain uses TRBV7-2 with TRBJ1-5; D unclear. This CDR3 region has 13 residues. CDR1 is SGHTA, CDR2 FQGNSA, per germline. The V and J ends lost 2 bases and 10 bases respectively, with 12 bases between them. In DNA form, the CDR3 reads TGTGCCAGCAGCTTATATGGCGAACAACCCCAGCATGTT. Protein: CASSLYGEQPQHV.

V is TRBV6-6 and J is TRBJ2-4, with D possibly matching TRBD1 (6 bases). V was clipped by 5 bases and J by 3 bases, with 14 bases between them. This CDR3 region has 15 residues. Per germline, CDR1 MNHNY and CDR2 SVGAGI (reference sequence). CDR3: CASSKQGEGKNIQYF. CDR3 nucleotide sequence: TGTGCCAGCAGTAAACAGGGAGAAGGCAAAAACATTCAGTACTTC.

This clonotype was detected a few times. The chain links TRBV5-1 to TRBJ1-1; D possibly corresponds to TRBD1 (5 bases). The CDR3 has 13 amino acids. The V and J ends lost 2 bases and 1 base respectively, with 6 bases between them. CDR1 is SGHRS, CDR2 YFSETQ, per germline. The DNA of the CDR3 is TGCGCCAGCAGCTTCACAGGGAACACTGAAGCTTTCTTT. This codes for CASSFTGNTEAFF.

This clonotype has only a few counts. J is TRBJ2-5 and V is TRBV12-3 or TRBV12-4, with 11 bases identical to TRBD2. V shed 5 bases, J shed 5 bases, and the junction held 7 bases outside the gene matches. There are 15 residues in the CDR3. The CDR3 DNA reads as TGTGCCAGCAGTCCGACTAGCGGGATTGCGGAGACCCAGTACTTC. It specifies CASSPTSGIAETQYF.

The sample holds a few counts of this clonotype. The chain uses TRBV6-2 or TRBV6-3 and TRBJ2-7; D may be TRBD2 (6 bases). V lost 6 bases to trimming and J lost 7 bases, with 13 bases between them. CDR1 and CDR2 (germline): MNHEY, SVGEGT. This CDR3 region has 12 residues. The CDR3 DNA reads as TGTGCCAGCAGGCGACTAGTGGGGGAGCAGTACTTC. Protein product: CASRRLVGEQYF.